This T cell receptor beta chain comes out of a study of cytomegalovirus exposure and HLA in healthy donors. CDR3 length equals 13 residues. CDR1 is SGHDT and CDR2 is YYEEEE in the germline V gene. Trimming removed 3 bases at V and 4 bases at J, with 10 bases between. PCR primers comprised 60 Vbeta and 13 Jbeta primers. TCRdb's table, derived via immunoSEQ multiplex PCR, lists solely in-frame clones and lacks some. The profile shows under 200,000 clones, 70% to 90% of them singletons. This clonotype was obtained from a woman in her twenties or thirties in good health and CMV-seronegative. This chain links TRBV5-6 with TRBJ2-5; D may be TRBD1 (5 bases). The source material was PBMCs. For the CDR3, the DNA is TGTGCCAGCAGCTCACAGGTAGGAGAGACCCAGTACTTC. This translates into CASSSQVGETQYF.